These T cell receptor beta chains were read from a single sample in a study of cytomegalovirus exposure and HLA in healthy donors. Profiling relied on immunoSEQ multiplex PCR, and the TCRdb table lists in-frame clones only, not all of them. In the table there are under 140,000 clones, nearly 80% of which are singletons. The sequencing input was PBMCs. The receptors derive from a woman aged 25 to 39 in good health and CMV-seronegative. The CDR3 runs from the conserved cysteine through the conserved F or W. The D gene is left open where the match is weak. For some rows the clone size is stated as once, few or many, or as a class when expanded; others skip it.

D gene: -; V gene: TRBV19; clone size: -; J gene: TRBJ1-6; CDR3 DNA: TGTGCCAGTAGTATACCCAGGGGTAATTCACCCCTCCACTTT; CDR3 protein: CASSIPRGNSPLHF
D gene: TRBD2; V gene: TRBV7-8; clone size: -; J gene: TRBJ2-7; CDR3 DNA: TGTGCCAGCAGCTTAAGGACGGGAGGTCACGAGCAGTACTTC; CDR3 protein: CASSLRTGGHEQYF
D gene: -; V gene: TRBV10-3; clone size: -; J gene: TRBJ1-5; CDR3 DNA: TGTGCCATCAGTGAGTCTTGGGGCAGCAATCAGCCCCAGCATTTT; CDR3 protein: CAISESWGSNQPQHF
D gene: -; V gene: TRBV4-3; clone size: few; J gene: TRBJ2-7; CDR3 DNA: TGCGCCAGCAGCCAAGTCGGGGGGCGCGAGCAGTACTTC; CDR3 protein: CASSQVGGREQYF
D gene: -; V gene: TRBV4-3; clone size: medium-sized; J gene: TRBJ2-2; CDR3 DNA: TGCGCCAGCAGCCAAGCCTCGGACTCCACCGGGGAGCTGTTTTTT; CDR3 protein: CASSQASDSTGELFF
D gene: TRBD2; V gene: TRBV28; clone size: -; J gene: TRBJ2-3; CDR3 DNA: TGTGCCAGCAGTCGGACTAGCGGGGGCACAGATACGCAGTATTTT; CDR3 protein: CASSRTSGGTDTQYF
D gene: TRBD1; V gene: TRBV6-1; clone size: once; J gene: TRBJ2-1; CDR3 DNA: TGTGCCAGCAGTGATCTCCCTATGTACACAGGGGTACGTAATGAGCAGTTCTTC; CDR3 protein: CASSDLPMYTGVRNEQFF
D gene: -; V gene: TRBV25-1; clone size: -; J gene: TRBJ2-7; CDR3 DNA: TGTGCCAGCAGCCACGGAGATGCCGAGCAGTACTTC; CDR3 protein: CASSHGDAEQYF
D gene: TRBD2; V gene: TRBV7-9; clone size: -; J gene: TRBJ2-7; CDR3 DNA: TGTGCCAGCAGCTCCTTAGCGGGGGCCTACGAGCAGTACTTC; CDR3 protein: CASSSLAGAYEQYF
D gene: -; V gene: TRBV4-2; clone size: once; J gene: TRBJ2-7; CDR3 DNA: TGTGCCAGCAGCCCCACGACAGGAAGCTCCTACGAGCAGTACTTC; CDR3 protein: CASSPTTGSSYEQYF